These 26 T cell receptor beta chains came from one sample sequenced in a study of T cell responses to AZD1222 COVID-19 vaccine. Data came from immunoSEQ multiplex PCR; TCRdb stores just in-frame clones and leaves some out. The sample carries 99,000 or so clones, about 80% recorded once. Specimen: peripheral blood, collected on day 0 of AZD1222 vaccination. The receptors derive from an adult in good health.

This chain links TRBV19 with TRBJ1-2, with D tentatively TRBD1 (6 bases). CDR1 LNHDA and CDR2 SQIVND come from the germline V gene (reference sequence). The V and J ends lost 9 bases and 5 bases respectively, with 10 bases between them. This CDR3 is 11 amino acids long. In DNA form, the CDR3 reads TGTGCCAGCAGGGGTCGATATGGCTACACCTTC. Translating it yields CASRGRYGYTF.

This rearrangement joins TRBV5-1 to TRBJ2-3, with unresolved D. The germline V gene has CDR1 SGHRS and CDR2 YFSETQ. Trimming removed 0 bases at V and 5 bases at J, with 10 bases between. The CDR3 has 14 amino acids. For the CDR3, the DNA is TGCGCCAGCAGCTTGGTCAGGTTTCAAGATACGCAGTATTTT. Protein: CASSLVRFQDTQYF.

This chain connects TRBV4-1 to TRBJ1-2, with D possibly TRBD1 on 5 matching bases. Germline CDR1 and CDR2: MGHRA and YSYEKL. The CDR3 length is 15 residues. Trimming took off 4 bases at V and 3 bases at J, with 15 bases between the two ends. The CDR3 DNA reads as TGCGCCAGCAGCCGCCTAGGGAGGGGAGACTATGGCTACACCTTC. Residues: CASSRLGRGDYGYTF.

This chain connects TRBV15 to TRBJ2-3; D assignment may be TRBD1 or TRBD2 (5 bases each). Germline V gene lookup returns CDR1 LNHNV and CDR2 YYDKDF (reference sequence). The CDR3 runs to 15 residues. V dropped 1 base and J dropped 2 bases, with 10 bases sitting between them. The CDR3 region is CATSRAPGTTDTQYF. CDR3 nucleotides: TGTGCCACCAGCAGAGCCCCGGGGACCACAGATACGCAGTATTTT. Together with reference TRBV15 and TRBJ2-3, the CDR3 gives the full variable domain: DAMVIQNPRYQVTQFGKPVTLSCSQTLNHNVMYWYQQKSSQAPKLLFHYYDKDFNNEADTPDNFQSRRPNTSFCFLDIRSPGLGDTAMYLCATSRAPGTTDTQYFGPGTRLTVL.

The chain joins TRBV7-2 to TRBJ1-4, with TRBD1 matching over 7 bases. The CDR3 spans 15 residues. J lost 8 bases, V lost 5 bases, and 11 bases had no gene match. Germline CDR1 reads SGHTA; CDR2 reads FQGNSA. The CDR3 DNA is TGTGCCAGCAGCACCCGACAGGGTGGACGAGAAAAACTGTTTTTT. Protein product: CASSTRQGGREKLFF.

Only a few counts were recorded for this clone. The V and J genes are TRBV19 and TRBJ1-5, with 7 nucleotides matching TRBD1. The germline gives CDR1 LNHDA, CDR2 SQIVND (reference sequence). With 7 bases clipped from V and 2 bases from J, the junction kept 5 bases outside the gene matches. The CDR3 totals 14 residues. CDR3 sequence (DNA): TGTGCCAGTAACACCGGACAGGGCAATCAGCCCCAGCATTTT. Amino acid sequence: CASNTGQGNQPQHF.

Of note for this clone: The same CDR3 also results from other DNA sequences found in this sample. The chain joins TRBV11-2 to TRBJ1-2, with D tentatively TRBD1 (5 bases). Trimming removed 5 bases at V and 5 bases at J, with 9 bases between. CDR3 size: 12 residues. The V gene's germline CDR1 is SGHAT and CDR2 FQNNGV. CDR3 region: CASSPGGYGYTF. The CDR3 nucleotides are TGTGCCAGCAGCCCCGGGGGTTATGGCTACACCTTC.

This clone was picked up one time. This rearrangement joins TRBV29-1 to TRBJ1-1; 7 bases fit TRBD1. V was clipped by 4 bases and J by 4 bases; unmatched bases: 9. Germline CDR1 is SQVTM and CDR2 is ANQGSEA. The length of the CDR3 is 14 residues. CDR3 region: CSVGPRQGGTEAFF. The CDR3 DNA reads TGCAGCGTTGGCCCTAGACAGGGAGGCACTGAAGCTTTCTTT.

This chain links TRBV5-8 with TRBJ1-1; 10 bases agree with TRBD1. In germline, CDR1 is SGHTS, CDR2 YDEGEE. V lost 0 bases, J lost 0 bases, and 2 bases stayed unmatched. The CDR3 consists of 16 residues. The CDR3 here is CASSLADRGLNTEAFF. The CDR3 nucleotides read TGTGCCAGCAGCTTGGCCGACAGGGGGCTGAACACTGAAGCTTTCTTT.

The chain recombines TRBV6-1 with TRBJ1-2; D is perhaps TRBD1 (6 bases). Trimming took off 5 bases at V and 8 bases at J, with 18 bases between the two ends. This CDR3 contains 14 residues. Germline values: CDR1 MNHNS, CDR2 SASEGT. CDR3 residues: CASSPTPEGGGYTF. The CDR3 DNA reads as TGTGCCAGCAGTCCCACCCCGGAGGGGGGCGGCTACACCTTC.

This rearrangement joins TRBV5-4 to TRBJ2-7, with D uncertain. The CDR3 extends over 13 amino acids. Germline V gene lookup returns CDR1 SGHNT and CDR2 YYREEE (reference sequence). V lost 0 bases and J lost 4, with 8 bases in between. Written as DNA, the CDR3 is TGTGCCAGCAGCTTGGGGGCTCAATACGAGCAGTACTTC. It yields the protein CASSLGAQYEQYF. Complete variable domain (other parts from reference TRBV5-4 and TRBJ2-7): ETGVTQSPTHLIKTRGQQVTLRCSSQSGHNTVSWYQQALGQGPQFIFQYYREEENGRGNFPPRFSGLQFPNYSSELNVNALELDDSALYLCASSLGAQYEQYFGPGTRLTVT.

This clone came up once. CDR3 residues: CASRDRVGGTEAFF. The CDR3 DNA is TGTGCCAGCAGGGACAGGGTGGGGGGAACTGAAGCTTTCTTT. This rearrangement joins TRBV7-6 to TRBJ1-1, with 8 nucleotides matching TRBD1. The CDR3 runs 14 residues. With 6 bases clipped from V and 5 bases from J, the junction kept 8 bases outside the gene matches. Germline V CDR1 and CDR2: SGHVS, FNYEAQ.

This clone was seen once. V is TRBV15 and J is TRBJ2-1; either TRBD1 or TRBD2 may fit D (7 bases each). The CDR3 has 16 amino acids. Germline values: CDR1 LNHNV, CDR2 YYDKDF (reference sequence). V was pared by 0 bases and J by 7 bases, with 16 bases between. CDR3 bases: TGTGCCACCAGCAGAGATCAGGGGGGGCGAATTAATGAGCAGTTCTTC. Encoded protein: CATSRDQGGRINEQFF.

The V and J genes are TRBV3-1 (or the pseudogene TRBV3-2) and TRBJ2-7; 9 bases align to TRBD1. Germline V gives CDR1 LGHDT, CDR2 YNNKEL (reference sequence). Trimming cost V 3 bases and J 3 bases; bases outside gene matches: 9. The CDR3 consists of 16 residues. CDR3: CASSQGTGRICYEQYF. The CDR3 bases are TGTGCCAGCAGCCAGGGGACAGGGAGGATATGCTACGAGCAGTACTTC.

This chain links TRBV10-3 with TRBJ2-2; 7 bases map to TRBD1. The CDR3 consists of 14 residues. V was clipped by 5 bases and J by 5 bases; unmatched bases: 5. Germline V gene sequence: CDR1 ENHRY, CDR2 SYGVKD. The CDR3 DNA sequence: TGTGCCATCAGTCTCCAGGGGGAGACCGGGGAGCTGTTTTTT. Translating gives CAISLQGETGELFF.

CDR3 DNA: TGTGCCAGCCCCGACCCCAGCCGTGGCTACACCTTC. Translated, it gives CASPDPSRGYTF. This chain joins TRBV2 and TRBJ1-2, with D unclear. CDR3 length: 12 residues. Looked up from germline, CDR1 is SNHLY and CDR2 is FYNNEI. V lost 8 bases, J lost 7 bases, and 14 bases lay in between. Drawing the rest from reference TRBV2 and TRBJ1-2, the complete variable domain is EPEVTQTPSHQVTQMGQEVILRCVPISNHLYFYWYRQILGQKVEFLVSFYNNEISEKSEIFDDQFSVERPDGSNFTLKIRSTKLEDSAMYFCASPDPSRGYTFGSGTRLTVV.

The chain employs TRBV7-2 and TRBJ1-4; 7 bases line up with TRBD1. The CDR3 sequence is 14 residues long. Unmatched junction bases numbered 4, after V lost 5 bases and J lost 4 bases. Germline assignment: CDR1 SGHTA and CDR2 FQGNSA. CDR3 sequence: CASSPRGDNEKLFF. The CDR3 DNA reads TGTGCCAGCAGCCCCAGGGGGGATAATGAAAAACTGTTTTTT.

The CDR3: CASSGTGFSGNTIYF. In nucleotides, the CDR3 is TGTGCCAGCAGTGGGACAGGTTTCTCTGGAAACACCATATATTTT. The chain combines TRBV25-1 with TRBJ1-3, with 7 bases that match TRBD1. The V gene's germline CDR1 is MGHDK and CDR2 SYGVNS. The CDR3 covers 15 residues. The junction had 3 bases not matched to a gene; V was cut back by 4 bases and J by 0 bases.

The CDR3, as DNA: TGTGCCAGCAGTGAAGCGACAGGGGGCACCGGGGAGCTGTTTTTT. It translates to CASSEATGGTGELFF. This rearrangement joins TRBV6-1 to TRBJ2-2; 9 positions match TRBD1. This CDR3 is built from 15 residues. V dropped 0 bases and J dropped 4; count of bases not matched to a gene: 0. Germline-derived CDR1 and CDR2 are MNHNS and SASEGT.

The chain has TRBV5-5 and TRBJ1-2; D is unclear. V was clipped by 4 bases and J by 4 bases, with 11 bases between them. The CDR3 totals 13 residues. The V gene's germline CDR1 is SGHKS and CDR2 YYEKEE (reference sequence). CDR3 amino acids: CASSRLEGYGYTF. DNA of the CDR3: TGTGCCAGCAGCCGACTCGAGGGCTATGGCTACACCTTC.

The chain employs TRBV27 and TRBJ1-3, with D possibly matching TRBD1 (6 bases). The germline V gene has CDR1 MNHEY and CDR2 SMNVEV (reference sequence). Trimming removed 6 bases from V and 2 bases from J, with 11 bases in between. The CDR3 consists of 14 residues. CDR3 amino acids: CASRPNRAGNTIYF. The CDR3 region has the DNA TGTGCCAGCAGGCCAAACAGGGCTGGAAACACCATATATTTT.

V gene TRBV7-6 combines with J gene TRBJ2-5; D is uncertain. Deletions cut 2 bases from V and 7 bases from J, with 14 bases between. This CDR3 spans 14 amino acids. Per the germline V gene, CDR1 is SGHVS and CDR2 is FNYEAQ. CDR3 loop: CASSLSEVLGTQYF. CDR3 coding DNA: TGTGCCAGCAGCTTATCCGAGGTCCTGGGGACCCAGTACTTC.

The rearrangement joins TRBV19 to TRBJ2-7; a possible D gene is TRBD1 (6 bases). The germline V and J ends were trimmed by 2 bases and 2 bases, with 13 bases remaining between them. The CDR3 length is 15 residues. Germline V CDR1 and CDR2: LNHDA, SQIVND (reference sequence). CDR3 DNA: TGTGCCAGTAGTATATCCCCACAGGGCCCCTACGAGCAGTACTTC. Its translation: CASSISPQGPYEQYF.

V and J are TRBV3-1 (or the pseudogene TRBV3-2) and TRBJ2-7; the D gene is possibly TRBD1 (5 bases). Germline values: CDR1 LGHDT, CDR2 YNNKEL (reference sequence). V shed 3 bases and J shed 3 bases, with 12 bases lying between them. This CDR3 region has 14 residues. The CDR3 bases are TGTGCCAGCAGCCACTATGGCAGGGACTACGAGCAGTACTTC. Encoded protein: CASSHYGRDYEQYF.

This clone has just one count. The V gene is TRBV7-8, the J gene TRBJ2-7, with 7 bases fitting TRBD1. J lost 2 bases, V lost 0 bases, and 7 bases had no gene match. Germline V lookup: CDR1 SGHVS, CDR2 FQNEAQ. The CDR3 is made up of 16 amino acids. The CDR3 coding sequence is TGTGCCAGCAGCTTAGCCGGGACAGTCCCGGCCTACGAGCAGTACTTC. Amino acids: CASSLAGTVPAYEQYF.

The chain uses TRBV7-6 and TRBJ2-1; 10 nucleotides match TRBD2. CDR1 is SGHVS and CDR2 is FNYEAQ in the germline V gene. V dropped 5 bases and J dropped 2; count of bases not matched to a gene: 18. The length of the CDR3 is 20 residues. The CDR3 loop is CASSPPGVAGGVPPYNEQFF. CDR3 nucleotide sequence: TGTGCCAGCAGCCCACCCGGTGTAGCGGGGGGCGTACCACCCTACAATGAGCAGTTCTTC.